The 15 T cell receptor beta chains below come from one sample, sequenced in a study of PD-L1 blockade in urothelial cancer. TCRdb keeps only in-frame clones here, not all; method: immunoSEQ multiplex PCR. The sample includes 38,000 or so clones, about 83% of them seen just once. The sequencing used PBMCs, collected around atezolizumab (anti-PD-L1) treatment. These receptors were obtained from a man between 60 and 70 years old with urothelial cancer.

The V and J genes are TRBV19 and TRBJ1-5; no clear D gene. V shed 0 bases and J shed 6 bases, with 12 bases lying between them. The CDR3 consists of 15 residues. Germline loops: CDR1 LNHDA, CDR2 SQIVND (reference sequence). The CDR3 region is CASSIEAGWAQPQHF. Here the CDR3 DNA reads TGTGCCAGTAGTATAGAGGCAGGATGGGCTCAGCCCCAGCATTTT.

The chain couples TRBV7-9 to TRBJ2-7; tentative D call: TRBD1 (5 bases). Germline-derived CDR1 and CDR2 are SEHNR and FQNEAQ (reference sequence). CDR3 length equals 15 residues. V lost 1 base, J lost 3 bases, and 13 bases lay in between. The CDR3 bases are TGTGCCAGCAGCTTAGACTGGGGCGAAAACTACGAGCAGTACTTC. This gives the protein CASSLDWGENYEQYF.

The rearrangement links TRBV7-9 to TRBJ2-3; D is undetermined. Germline CDR1 is SEHNR and CDR2 is FQNEAQ (reference sequence). The germline V and J ends were trimmed by 5 bases and 4 bases, with 7 bases remaining between them. CDR3 length: 12 residues. This CDR3 is CASSPNSDTQYF. CDR3 DNA sequence: TGTGCCAGCAGCCCTAACTCAGATACGCAGTATTTT.

The chain carries TRBV5-6 and TRBJ2-5; tentative D call: TRBD1 (6 bases). The CDR3 sequence is 13 residues long. Germline lookup yields CDR1 SGHDT and CDR2 YYEEEE. Trimming left V 3 bases short and J 6 bases short, with 12 bases between. The CDR3 sequence: CASSYGGQKTQYF. The CDR3 DNA reads as TGTGCCAGCAGCTATGGGGGACAAAAGACCCAGTACTTC. Full variable domain (outside the CDR3, taken from reference TRBV5-6 and TRBJ2-5): DAGVTQSPTHLIKTRGQQVTLRCSPKSGHDTVSWYQQALGQGPQFIFQYYEEEERQRGNFPDRFSGHQFPNYSSELNVNALLLGDSALYLCASSYGGQKTQYFGPGTRLLVL.

The V call is TRBV7-9, the J call TRBJ1-1; D possibly corresponds to TRBD1 (5 bases). V was shortened by 2 bases and J by 6 bases, with 10 bases between the two germline ends. CDR3 length equals 13 residues. Germline CDR1 reads SEHNR; CDR2 reads FQNEAQ (reference sequence). This CDR3 reads CASSLNPGSEAFF. CDR3 sequence (DNA): TGTGCCAGCAGCTTAAATCCAGGGTCTGAAGCTTTCTTT.

This sequence joins TRBV29-1 and TRBJ2-7, with D perhaps TRBD1 (5 bases). This CDR3 spans 13 amino acids. Per germline, CDR1 SQVTM and CDR2 ANQGSEA. Trimming cost V 7 bases and J 6 bases, with 19 bases left between them. The CDR3 sequence: CSGILQGKLEQYF. The CDR3, as DNA: TGCAGCGGGATTCTGCAGGGTAAACTCGAGCAGTACTTC.

The chain uses TRBV6-6 and TRBJ2-2, with 10 bases matching TRBD1. The V gene end was trimmed by 7 bases and the J gene end by 6 bases; junction bases not matched to a gene: 8. Germline V CDR1 and CDR2: MNHNY, SVGAGI (reference sequence). The CDR3 is made up of 15 amino acids. CDR3 sequence: CASTFGDRGAGELFF. CDR3 coding DNA: TGTGCCAGCACCTTCGGGGACAGGGGAGCCGGGGAGCTGTTTTTT.

This clone has just one count. J is TRBJ2-6 and V is TRBV7-9, with TRBD1 as a possible D gene (6 bases). Germline CDR1 is SEHNR and CDR2 is FQNEAQ (reference sequence). CDR3 length equals 17 residues. V lost 1 base and J lost 2, with 12 bases in between. This chain's CDR3 is CASSLDYRATGANVLTF. The CDR3 bases are TGTGCCAGCAGCTTAGACTACAGGGCCACTGGGGCCAACGTCCTGACTTTC.

V is TRBV5-1 and J is TRBJ2-1; 11 bases fit TRBD2. Trimming removed 2 bases from V and 6 bases from J; junction bases left unmatched: 7. Germline V gives CDR1 SGHRS, CDR2 YFSETQ. The CDR3 covers 16 residues. The CDR3 bases are TGCGCCAGCAGCTTTAGCGGGGGGGTAACTAGCAATGAGCAGTTCTTC. Its translation: CASSFSGGVTSNEQFF.

The gene calls are TRBV27 and TRBJ2-2, with 8 bases matching TRBD1. With V trimmed by 3 bases and J by 5 bases, 11 bases remained unmatched. Germline CDR1 and CDR2: MNHEY and SMNVEV (reference sequence). The CDR3 length is 17 residues. CDR3 DNA: TGTGCCAGCAGTTTCCCCCTCGGACAGGGAAGGACCGGGGAGCTGTTTTTT. This gives the protein CASSFPLGQGRTGELFF.

The V and J genes are TRBV6-5 and TRBJ1-2; 10 positions match TRBD1. The CDR3 is 14 residues long. CDR1 and CDR2 (germline): MNHEY, SVGAGI. V shed 2 bases and J 8 bases; nucleotides not matched to a gene: 5. In DNA, the CDR3 is TGTGCCAGCAGTTACGGGACAGGGGCCGGCGGCTACACCTTC. As protein: CASSYGTGAGGYTF.

The rearrangement links TRBV28 to TRBJ1-2, with D possibly being TRBD1 (5 bases). CDR3 length equals 14 residues. V dropped 7 bases and J dropped 6 bases, with 18 bases sitting between them. The germline gives CDR1 MDHEN, CDR2 SYDVKM. The CDR3 DNA sequence: TGTGCCAGCAAAAAAGGGAGGGGAGGCGATGGCTACACCTTC. Its translation is CASKKGRGGDGYTF.

This chain connects TRBV15 to TRBJ2-3, with a possible D match to TRBD1 (6 bases). Trimming pared 2 bases from V and 3 bases from J, leaving 12 bases between. Per the germline V gene, CDR1 is LNHNV and CDR2 is YYDKDF (reference sequence). The CDR3 runs 15 residues. CDR3 coding DNA: TGTGCCACCAGCAGAAAAGGACAGAGGACAGATACGCAGTATTTT. This gives the protein CATSRKGQRTDTQYF.

The sample holds one count of this clone. The chain has TRBV11-2 and TRBJ2-3, with no clear D. The V end was cut by 5 bases, the J end by 1 base, with 7 bases between. The germline CDR1 and CDR2 sequences are SGHAT and FQNNGV. The CDR3 has 13 residues. DNA of the CDR3: TGTGCCAGCAGCCTCCGGGGCACAGATACGCAGTATTTT. Translating gives CASSLRGTDTQYF.

As DNA, the CDR3 is TGTGCCAGTAGGACGGGACAAGCAACTAATGAAAAACTGTTTTTT. Its translation is CASRTGQATNEKLFF. V usage is TRBV19 and J usage is TRBJ1-4; possible D gene TRBD1, 6 bases. The CDR3 consists of 15 residues. Germline CDR1 and CDR2: LNHDA and SQIVND (reference sequence). Between the trimmed V and J ends, which lost 6 bases and 0 bases, there was a span of 11 bases.